The sequence of this T cell receptor beta chain was determined in a study of T cell clones after liver transplantation. Turning to the study itself: A pre-transplant mixed lymphocyte reaction with TCRbeta sequencing defined graft-donor-reactive clones followed in post-transplant blood.

Libraries were prepared by immunoSEQ multiplex PCR; TCRdb keeps only in-frame clonotypes and omits some of them. The sample has nearly 55,000 clones, 70% to 85% seen once; the top ten hold around 8.7%. The CDR3 is 16 amino acids. The ends were cut back, 0 bases at V and 0 bases at J, with 9 bases in the middle. In germline, CDR1 is ENHRY, CDR2 SYGVKD. Here the sequenced sample was CD4+ T cells from blood, taken before liver transplant. This receptor was taken from a human donor who received a liver transplant. The V gene is TRBV10-3, the J gene TRBJ2-4; D call uncertain. For the CDR3, the DNA is TGTGCCATCAGTGAGTCGGCGTTGACAGCCAAAAACATTCAGTACTTC. Translation: CAISESALTAKNIQYF.